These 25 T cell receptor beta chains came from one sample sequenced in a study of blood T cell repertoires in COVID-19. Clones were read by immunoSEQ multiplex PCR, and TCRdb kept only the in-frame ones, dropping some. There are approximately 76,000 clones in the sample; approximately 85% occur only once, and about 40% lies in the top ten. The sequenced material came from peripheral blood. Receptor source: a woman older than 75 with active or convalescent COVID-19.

The CDR3, as DNA: TGTGCCTCCGCGGACTCGACTAACTCCTACAATGAGCAGTTCTTC. Translation: CASADSTNSYNEQFF. The V gene is TRBV19, the J gene TRBJ2-1, with a weak D call TRBD2 (5 bases). The germline CDR1 and CDR2 sequences are LNHDA and SQIVND (reference sequence). This CDR3 contains 15 residues. The ends were cut back, 11 bases at V and 0 bases at J, with 17 bases in the middle.

The DNA of the CDR3 is TGTGCCAGCTCACCCCAAATAGCGGAGTCCTCCTACAATGAGCAGTTCTTC. This gives the protein CASSPQIAESSYNEQFF. The V gene is TRBV18, the J gene TRBJ2-1; the D gene is possibly TRBD2 (6 bases). This CDR3 spans 17 amino acids. Germline V gives CDR1 KGHSH, CDR2 LQKENI. Trimming pared 3 bases from V and 0 bases from J, leaving 15 bases between.

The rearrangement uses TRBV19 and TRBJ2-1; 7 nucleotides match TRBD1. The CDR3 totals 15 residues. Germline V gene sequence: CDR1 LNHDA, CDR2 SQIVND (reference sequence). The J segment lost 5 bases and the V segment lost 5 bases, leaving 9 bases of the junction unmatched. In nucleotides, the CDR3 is TGTGCCAGTAGTTCTAGACAGGGCTTCGACAATGAGCAGTTCTTC. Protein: CASSSRQGFDNEQFF.

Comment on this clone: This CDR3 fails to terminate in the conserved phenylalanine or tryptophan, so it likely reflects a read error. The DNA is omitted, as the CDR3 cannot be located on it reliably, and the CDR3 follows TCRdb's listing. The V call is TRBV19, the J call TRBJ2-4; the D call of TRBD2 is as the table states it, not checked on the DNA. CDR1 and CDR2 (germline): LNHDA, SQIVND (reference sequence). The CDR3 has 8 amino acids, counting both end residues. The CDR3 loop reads CASSIPLG.

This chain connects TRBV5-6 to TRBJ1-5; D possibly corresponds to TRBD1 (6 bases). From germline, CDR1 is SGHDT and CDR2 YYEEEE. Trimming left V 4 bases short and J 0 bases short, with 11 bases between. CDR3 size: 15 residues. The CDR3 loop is CASSTRTVSNQPQHF. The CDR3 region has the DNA TGTGCCAGCAGCACCCGGACAGTTAGCAATCAGCCCCAGCATTTT.

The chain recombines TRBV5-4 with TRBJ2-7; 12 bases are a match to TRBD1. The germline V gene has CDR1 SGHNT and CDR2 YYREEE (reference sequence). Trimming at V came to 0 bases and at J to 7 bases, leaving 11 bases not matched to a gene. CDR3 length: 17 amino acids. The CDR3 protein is CASSLGVLGQGAKEQYF. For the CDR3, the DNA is TGTGCCAGCAGCTTGGGGGTCCTGGGACAGGGGGCTAAGGAGCAGTACTTC.

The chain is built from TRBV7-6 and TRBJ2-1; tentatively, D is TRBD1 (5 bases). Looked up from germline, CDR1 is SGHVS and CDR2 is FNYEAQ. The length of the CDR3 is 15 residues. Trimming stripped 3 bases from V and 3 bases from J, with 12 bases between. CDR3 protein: CASSLTDIFYNEQFF. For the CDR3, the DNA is TGTGCCAGCAGCTTGACAGATATCTTCTACAATGAGCAGTTCTTC.

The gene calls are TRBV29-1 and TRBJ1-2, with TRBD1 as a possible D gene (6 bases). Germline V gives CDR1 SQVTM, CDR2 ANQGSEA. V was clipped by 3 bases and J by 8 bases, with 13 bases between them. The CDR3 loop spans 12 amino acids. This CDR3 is CSVDGGLGGYTF. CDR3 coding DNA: TGCAGCGTTGACGGGGGGCTCGGAGGCTACACCTTC.

In nucleotides, the CDR3 is TGTGCCAGTAGTATGGGAACAGACAGATCTAACTATGGCTACACCTTC. It specifies CASSMGTDRSNYGYTF. This rearrangement joins TRBV19 to TRBJ1-2, with a weak D call TRBD1 (5 bases). The CDR3 runs to 16 residues. The germline CDR1 and CDR2 sequences are LNHDA and SQIVND (reference sequence). V gave up 3 bases and J gave up 0 bases, with 14 bases separating them.

The CDR3 reads CSATGTGAGTHYGYTF. The CDR3 DNA follows: TGCAGCGCCACCGGGACAGGGGCAGGTACTCACTATGGCTACACCTTC. The gene calls are TRBV29-1 and TRBJ1-2, with 10 bases fitting TRBD1. Trimming removed 7 bases from V and 3 bases from J; junction bases left unmatched: 14. Germline CDR1 is SQVTM and CDR2 is ANQGSEA. The CDR3 has 16 amino acids.

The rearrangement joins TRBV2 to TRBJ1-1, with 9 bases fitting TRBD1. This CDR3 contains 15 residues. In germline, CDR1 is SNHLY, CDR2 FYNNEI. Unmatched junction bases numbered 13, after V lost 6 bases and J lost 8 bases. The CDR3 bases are TGTGCCAGCAGGGCTGACAGGGGGACTCCTAAAGAAGCTTTCTTT. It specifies CASRADRGTPKEAFF.

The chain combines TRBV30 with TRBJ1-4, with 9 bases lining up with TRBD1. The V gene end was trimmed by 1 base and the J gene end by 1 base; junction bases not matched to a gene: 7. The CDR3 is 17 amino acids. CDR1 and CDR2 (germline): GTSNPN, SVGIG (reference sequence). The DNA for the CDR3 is TGTGCCTGGAGTGCCCCTGGGACAGGGATAACTAATGAAAAACTGTTTTTT. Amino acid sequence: CAWSAPGTGITNEKLFF.

The CDR3 loop is CASSAGQGPFSNQPQHF. CDR3 nucleotides: TGCGCCAGCAGCGCTGGACAGGGTCCCTTTAGCAATCAGCCCCAGCATTTT. This chain uses TRBV5-1 with TRBJ1-5; 8 positions match TRBD1. Germline V gives CDR1 SGHRS, CDR2 YFSETQ. This CDR3 has 17 residues. Trimming removed 4 bases from V and 0 bases from J; junction bases left unmatched: 9.

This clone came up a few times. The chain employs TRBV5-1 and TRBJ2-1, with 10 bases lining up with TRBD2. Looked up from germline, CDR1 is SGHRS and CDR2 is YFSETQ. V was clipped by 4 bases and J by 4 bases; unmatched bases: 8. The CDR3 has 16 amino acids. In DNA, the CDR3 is TGCGCCAGCAGCCGATCCGGGACTAGCGTATACAATGAGCAGTTCTTC. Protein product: CASSRSGTSVYNEQFF. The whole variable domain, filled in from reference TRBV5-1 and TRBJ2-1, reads KAGVTQTPRYLIKTRGQQVTLSCSPISGHRSVSWYQQTPGQGLQFLFEYFSETQRNKGNFPGRFSGRQFSNSRSEMNVSTLELGDSALYLCASSRSGTSVYNEQFFGPGTRLTVL.

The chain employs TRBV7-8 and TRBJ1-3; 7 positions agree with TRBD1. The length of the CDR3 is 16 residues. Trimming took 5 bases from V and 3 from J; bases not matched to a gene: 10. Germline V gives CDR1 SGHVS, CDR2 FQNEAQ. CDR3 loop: CASSQRNRGGGNTIYF. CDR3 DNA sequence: TGTGCCAGCAGCCAGAGAAACAGGGGTGGTGGAAACACCATATATTTT.

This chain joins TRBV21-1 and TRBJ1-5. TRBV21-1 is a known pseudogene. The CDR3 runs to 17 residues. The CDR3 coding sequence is TGTGCCAGCAGCGAAAAGTTTGGGGGGAGTGCAGATCAGCCCCAGCATTTT. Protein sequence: CASSEKFGGSADQPQHF.

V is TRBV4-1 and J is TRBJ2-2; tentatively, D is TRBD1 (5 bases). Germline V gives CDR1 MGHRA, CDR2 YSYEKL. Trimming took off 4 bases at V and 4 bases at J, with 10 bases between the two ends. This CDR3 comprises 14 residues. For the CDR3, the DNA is TGCGCCAGCAGCCGCATGGGGCTCACCGGGGAGCTGTTTTTT. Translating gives CASSRMGLTGELFF.

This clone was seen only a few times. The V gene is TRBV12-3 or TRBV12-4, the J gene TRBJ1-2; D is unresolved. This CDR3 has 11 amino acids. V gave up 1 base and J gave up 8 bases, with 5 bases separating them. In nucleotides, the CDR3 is TGTGCCAGCAGTTTAGGGAGGGGCTACACCTTC. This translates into CASSLGRGYTF.

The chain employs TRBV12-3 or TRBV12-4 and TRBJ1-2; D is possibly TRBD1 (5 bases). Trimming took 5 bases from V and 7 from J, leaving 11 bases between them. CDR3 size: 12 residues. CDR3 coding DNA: TGTGCCAGCAGTCCCAGGGATCGTGGCTACACCTTC. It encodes CASSPRDRGYTF.

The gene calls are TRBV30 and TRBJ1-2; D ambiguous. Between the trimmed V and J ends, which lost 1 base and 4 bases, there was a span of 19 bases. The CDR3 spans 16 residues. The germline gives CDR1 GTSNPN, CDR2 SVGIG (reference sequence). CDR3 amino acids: CAWSGQLKQPAYGYTF. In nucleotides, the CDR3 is TGTGCCTGGAGTGGACAACTCAAACAACCAGCCTATGGCTACACCTTC. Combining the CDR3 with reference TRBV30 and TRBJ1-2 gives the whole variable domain SQTIHQWPATLVQPVGSPLSLECTVEGTSNPNLYWYRQAAGRGLQLLFYSVGIGQISSEVPQNLSASRPQDRQFILSSKKLLLSDSGFYLCAWSGQLKQPAYGYTFGSGTRLTVV.

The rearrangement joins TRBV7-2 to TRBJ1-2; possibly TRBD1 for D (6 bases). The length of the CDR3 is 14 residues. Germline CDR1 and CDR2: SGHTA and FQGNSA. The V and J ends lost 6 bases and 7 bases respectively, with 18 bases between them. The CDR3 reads CASRNRARAVGYTF. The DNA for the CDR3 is TGTGCCAGCAGAAACAGGGCGCGGGCGGTTGGCTACACCTTC. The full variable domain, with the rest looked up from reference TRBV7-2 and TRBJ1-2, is GAGVSQSPSNKVTEKGKDVELRCDPISGHTALYWYRQSLGQGLEFLIYFQGNSAPDKSGLPSDRFSAERTGGSVSTLTIQRTQQEDSAVYLCASRNRARAVGYTFGSGTRLTVV.

CDR3 bases: TGCGCCAGCAGCGCCGGGGAGAACACAGATACGCAGTATTTT. Amino acid sequence: CASSAGENTDTQYF. The genes are TRBV4-1 and TRBJ2-3, with D maybe TRBD2 (5 bases). The CDR3 length is 14 residues. V was shortened by 5 bases and J by 2 bases, with 11 bases between the two germline ends. The germline gives CDR1 MGHRA, CDR2 YSYEKL.

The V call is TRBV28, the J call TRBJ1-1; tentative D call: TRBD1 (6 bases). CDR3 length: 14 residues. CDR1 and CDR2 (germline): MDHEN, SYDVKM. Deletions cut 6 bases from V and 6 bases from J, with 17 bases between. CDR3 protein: CASRTAQGAPEAFF. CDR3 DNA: TGTGCCAGCAGGACCGCACAGGGAGCCCCTGAAGCTTTCTTT. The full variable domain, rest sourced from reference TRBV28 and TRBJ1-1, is DVKVTQSSRYLVKRTGEKVFLECVQDMDHENMFWYRQDPGLGLRLIYFSYDVKMKEKGDIPEGYSVSREKKERFSLILESASTNQTSMYLCASRTAQGAPEAFFGQGTRLTVV.

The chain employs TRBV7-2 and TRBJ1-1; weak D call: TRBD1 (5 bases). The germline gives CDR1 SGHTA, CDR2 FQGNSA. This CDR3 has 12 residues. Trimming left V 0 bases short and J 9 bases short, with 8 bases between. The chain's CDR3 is CASSLATAKAFF. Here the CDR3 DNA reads TGTGCCAGCAGCTTAGCGACAGCTAAAGCTTTCTTT.

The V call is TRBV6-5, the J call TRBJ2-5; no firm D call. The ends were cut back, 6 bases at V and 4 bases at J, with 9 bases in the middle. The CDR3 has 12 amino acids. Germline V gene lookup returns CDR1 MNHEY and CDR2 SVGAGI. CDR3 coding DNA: TGTGCCAGCAGGGCAAGATTAGAGACCCAGTACTTC. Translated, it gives CASRARLETQYF.